The clone carrying this TCR beta chain has a handful of counts. Its antigen is unknown. Trimming stripped 1 base from V and 0 bases from J, with 10 bases between. Per germline, CDR1 SGHTA and CDR2 FQGNSA. The CDR3 runs to 17 residues. This specimen belongs to a study of identical twins. TCRdb recomputed calls from the 5' RACE reads with MiXCR, one row per CDR3 protein. Of 1.5 million to 2 million distinct CDR3 sequences listed, less than 35% were seen once; the top ten hold around 0.25%. Study outcomes and limitations: There was an excess of low generation probability in the out-of-frame alpha sequences that twins shared.

The chain has TRBV7-2 and TRBJ1-6; D is undetermined. Sequencing used cord blood. This TCR came from a newborn girl in good health. CDR3 sequence (DNA): TGTGCCAGCAGCTTAGGGGAGTCGAGCTCCTATAATTCACCCCTCCACTTT. Translated, it gives CASSLGESSSYNSPLHF.